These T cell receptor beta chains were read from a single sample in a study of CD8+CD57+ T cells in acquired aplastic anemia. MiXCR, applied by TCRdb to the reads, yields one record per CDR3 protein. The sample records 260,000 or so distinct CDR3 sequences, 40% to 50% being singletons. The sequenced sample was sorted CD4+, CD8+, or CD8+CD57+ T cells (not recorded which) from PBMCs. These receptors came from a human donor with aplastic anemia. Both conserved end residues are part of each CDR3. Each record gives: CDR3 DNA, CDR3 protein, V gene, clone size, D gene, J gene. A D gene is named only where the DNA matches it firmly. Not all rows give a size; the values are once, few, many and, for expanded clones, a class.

DNA: TGTGCCAGCAGCTTGGCCTTGGATACACCTTCCTACGAGCAGTACTTC; CDR3: CASSLALDTPSYEQYF; V: TRBV5-6; size: many; D: .; J: TRBJ2-7
DNA: TGTGCCAGCCTCGGACAGGGGAATCAGCCCCAGCATTTT; CDR3: CASLGQGNQPQHF; V: TRBV2; size: many; D: TRBD1; J: TRBJ1-5
DNA: TGCAGCGTGGAGAGGCAGGGAGGGAACTATGGCTACACCTTC; CDR3: CSVERQGGNYGYTF; V: TRBV29-1; size: few; D: .; J: TRBJ1-2
DNA: TGTGCCAGCAGCCAAGATTTAACGAACTATGGCTACACCTTC; CDR3: CASSQDLTNYGYTF; V: TRBV25-1; size: .; D: .; J: TRBJ1-2
DNA: TGTGCCAGCAGCTCAGGGTTGGGGAACGAGCAGTACTTC; CDR3: CASSSGLGNEQYF; V: TRBV12-3/TRBV12-4; size: few; D: .; J: TRBJ2-7
DNA: TGTGCCAGCAGCTTAGGGTATGGCCCGGACTACGAGCAGTACTTC; CDR3: CASSLGYGPDYEQYF; V: TRBV7-3; size: many; D: .; J: TRBJ2-7
DNA: TGCAGTGCTAGAACTGGGGGACTAGCGGGGGTCGGGGAGACCCAGTACTTC; CDR3: CSARTGGLAGVGETQYF; V: TRBV20-1; size: .; D: TRBD2; J: TRBJ2-5
DNA: TGTGCCAGCAGTGATGGACCGACCGGGACAGGGTACTACAATGAGCAGTTCTTC; CDR3: CASSDGPTGTGYYNEQFF; V: TRBV25-1; size: .; D: TRBD1; J: TRBJ2-1
DNA: TGCGCCAGCGCTCAGGGGAGCAATCAGCCCCAGCATTTT; CDR3: CASAQGSNQPQHF; V: TRBV10-2; size: many; D: .; J: TRBJ1-5
DNA: TGTGCCAGCAAGTTTATGACTTCTTCCTACAATGAGCAGTTCTTC; CDR3: CASKFMTSSYNEQFF; V: TRBV3-1; size: few; D: .; J: TRBJ2-1
DNA: TGTGCCATCAGTGACCGGGATCAGCGGAATTCACCCCTCCACTTT; CDR3: CAISDRDQRNSPLHF; V: TRBV10-1; size: .; D: .; J: TRBJ1-6
DNA: TGTGCCACCAGTCCGACAGGTAGCAATCAGCCCCAGCATTTT; CDR3: CATSPTGSNQPQHF; V: TRBV24-1; size: once; D: .; J: TRBJ1-5
DNA: TGCGCCAGCAGCTACCAGTCAGATACGCAGTATTTT; CDR3: CASSYQSDTQYF; V: TRBV5-1; size: .; D: .; J: TRBJ2-3
DNA: TGTGCCAGCAGTTACTCGAAGGAGGCTAGCGGGGCCACAGATACGCAGTATTTT; CDR3: CASSYSKEASGATDTQYF; V: TRBV6-2/TRBV6-3; size: .; D: TRBD2; J: TRBJ2-3
DNA: TGCAGTGCTAAGTTAGCGGGGGGCTCCACAGATACGCAGTATTTT; CDR3: CSAKLAGGSTDTQYF; V: TRBV20-1; size: .; D: TRBD2; J: TRBJ2-3
DNA: TGTGCCACCAGTGACTACCGGGACTTCCACAATGAGCAGTTCTTC; CDR3: CATSDYRDFHNEQFF; V: TRBV24-1; size: many; D: .; J: TRBJ2-1
DNA: TGTGCCAGCAGACCTACCCCAGTAGCTGCCTCCTACAATGAGCAGTTCTTC; CDR3: CASRPTPVAASYNEQFF; V: TRBV2; size: few; D: .; J: TRBJ2-1
DNA: TGTGCCACCAGTGATCTAAACTCCGGGACAGGGGGCAACAATGAGCAGTTCTTC; CDR3: CATSDLNSGTGGNNEQFF; V: TRBV24-1; size: .; D: TRBD1; J: TRBJ2-1
DNA: TGTGCCACCAGCCCGGGGACAGGGACAGATACGCAGTATTTT; CDR3: CATSPGTGTDTQYF; V: TRBV24-1; size: .; D: TRBD1; J: TRBJ2-3
DNA: TGCGCCAGCAGCCGCGGGACAGGGGGCACTGAAGCTTTCTTT; CDR3: CASSRGTGGTEAFF; V: TRBV4-1; size: many; D: TRBD1; J: TRBJ1-1
DNA: TGTGCCAGCAGTTTAGGTTTAACAGCGAGCCAGCATTTT; CDR3: CASSLGLTASQHF; V: TRBV27; size: few; D: .; J: TRBJ1-5
DNA: TGTGCCAGCAGCCAAGATCAGGAGACCCAGTACTTC; CDR3: CASSQDQETQYF; V: TRBV14; size: many; D: .; J: TRBJ2-5
DNA: TGTGCCACCAGCAGAGATCTTCAAGGGCCTGGCTACACCTTC; CDR3: CATSRDLQGPGYTF; V: TRBV15; size: .; D: .; J: TRBJ1-2
DNA: TGCAGTGCTAGAAGGATGAACACTGAAGCTTTCTTT; CDR3: CSARRMNTEAFF; V: TRBV20-1; size: .; D: .; J: TRBJ1-1
DNA: TGTGCCAGCAGTGGGGAGGTTGGAAACACCATATATTTT; CDR3: CASSGEVGNTIYF; V: TRBV2; size: many; D: .; J: TRBJ1-3